This T cell receptor beta chain was documented in a study of T cell responses to AZD1222 COVID-19 vaccine. The study's findings and limits: CD4 TCRs linked to vaccination spanned spike, dominating at 160-218 and 743-854. Most donors were white British, females outnumbered males, and clonal diversity was possibly underestimated.

This table comes from immunoSEQ multiplex PCR, and its TCRdb copy is limited to in-frame clones, with some not included. Of roughly 140,000 clones in the sample, around 94% were seen once. Regarding this clone: Its antigen is currently unknown.

This CDR3 has 18 residues. The germline CDR1 and CDR2 sequences are SGHAT and FQNNGV. The ends lost 5 bases at V and 5 bases at J; junction bases unmatched: 16. The clonotype comes from an adult in good health. The V and J genes are TRBV11-2 and TRBJ2-2, with TRBD2 matching 8 bases. The source was peripheral blood, collected on day 0 of AZD1222 vaccination. The CDR3 DNA reads TGTGCCAGCAGCCCGAACCCGACTAGCGCTTGGGGTACCGGGGAGCTGTTTTTT. Residues: CASSPNPTSAWGTGELFF.